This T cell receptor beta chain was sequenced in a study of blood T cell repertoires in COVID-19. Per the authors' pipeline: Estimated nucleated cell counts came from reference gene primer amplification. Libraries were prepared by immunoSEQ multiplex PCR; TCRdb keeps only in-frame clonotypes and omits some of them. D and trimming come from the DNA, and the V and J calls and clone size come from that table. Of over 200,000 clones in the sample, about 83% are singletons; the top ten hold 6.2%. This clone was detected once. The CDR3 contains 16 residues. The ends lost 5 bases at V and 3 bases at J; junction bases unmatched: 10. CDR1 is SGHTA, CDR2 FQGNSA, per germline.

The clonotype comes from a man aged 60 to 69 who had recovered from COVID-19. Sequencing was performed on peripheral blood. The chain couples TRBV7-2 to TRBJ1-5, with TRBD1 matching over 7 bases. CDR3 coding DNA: TGTGCCAGCAGCCTGGTGGGACAGTACTTCAATCAGCCCCAGCATTTT. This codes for CASSLVGQYFNQPQHF.